A single sample gave rise to the 5 T cell receptor beta chains below, sequenced in a study of blood T cell repertoires in COVID-19 (dated by TCRdb to 2019 to 2021). Libraries were made using the immunoSEQ multiplex PCR assay. TCRdb limited this immuneACCESS table to in-frame rearrangements with V and J called. A share of clones is missing; checked studies link under half to unresolved V genes, and the rest is unexplained. Recorded for this sample are just over 150,000 clones; approximately 92% of them occurred a single time. The ten largest clones add up to 4.6% of the sample. The specimen sequenced was peripheral blood. Receptor source: a woman aged 45-65 years with acute or convalescent COVID-19.

V and J are TRBV6-5 and TRBJ2-7; 11 bases line up with TRBD2. This CDR3 is built from 16 residues. Trimming cost V 4 bases and J 0 bases; bases outside gene matches: 5. Germline V CDR1 and CDR2: MNHEY, SVGAGI. The CDR3: CASSSLAGGSSYEQYF. Here the CDR3 DNA reads TGTGCCAGCAGTTCCCTAGCGGGAGGAAGCTCCTACGAGCAGTACTTC.

The CDR3 nucleotides are TGTGCCAGTAGTTCTGGGGGGCTAGCGGGGGTAGCAGATACGCAGTATTTT. Its protein is CASSSGGLAGVADTQYF. This chain joins TRBV19 and TRBJ2-3, with 10 bases matching TRBD2. The V and J ends lost 5 bases and 4 bases, in that order; junction bases with no gene match: 12. The CDR3 contains 17 residues. Per germline, CDR1 LNHDA and CDR2 SQIVND (reference sequence).

The V gene is TRBV10-2, the J gene TRBJ2-2, with a tentative D call TRBD2 (6 bases). Germline CDR1 reads WSHSY; CDR2 reads SAAADI. Trimming shortened V by 3 bases and J by 4 bases, and 12 bases separated the two germline ends. CDR3 size: 15 residues. In DNA form, the CDR3 reads TGCGCCAGCAGTGAATTAGCGGAGCCCACCGGGGAGCTGTTTTTT. Its translation is CASSELAEPTGELFF.

J is TRBJ2-1 and V is TRBV19; D possibly corresponds to TRBD1 (5 bases). This CDR3 has 13 amino acids. Germline-derived CDR1 and CDR2 are LNHDA and SQIVND (reference sequence). The V end lost 8 bases, the J end lost 1 base, and 9 bases lay between the germline ends. CDR3 protein: CASATDSYNEQFF. The CDR3 region has the DNA TGTGCCAGTGCGACAGATTCCTACAATGAGCAGTTCTTC.

V gene TRBV5-1 combines with J gene TRBJ1-1; perhaps TRBD1 as D (6 bases). CDR1 and CDR2 (germline): SGHRS, YFSETQ. Trimming removed 4 bases at V and 6 bases at J, with 10 bases between. This CDR3 has 12 residues. The CDR3, as DNA: TGCGCCAGCAGCCTTGAGGGGGCTGAAGCTTTCTTT. Its protein is CASSLEGAEAFF.